The 27 T cell receptor beta chains presented below share a single source sample, sequenced in a study of cytomegalovirus exposure and HLA in healthy donors. The PCR had 60 Vbeta and 13 Jbeta primers. Using immunoSEQ multiplex PCR, the repertoire was profiled, and TCRdb retains in-frame clones only, with some absent. The table records some 190,000 clones, around three quarters of them present only once. The specimen sequenced was PBMCs. Every receptor here comes from a woman in her thirties in good health and CMV-seropositive.

This clone was counted once. CDR3 sequence (DNA): TGTGCCAGCAGCTTAGTGGTCCAGCGGGGGTCCTCCTACGAGCAGTACTTC. It is translated as CASSLVVQRGSSYEQYF. The chain has TRBV7-2 and TRBJ2-7; 8 bases fit TRBD2. The germline V gene has CDR1 SGHTA and CDR2 FQGNSA. This CDR3 spans 17 amino acids. V gave up 1 base and J gave up 0 bases; unmatched junction bases: 8.

V usage is TRBV19 and J usage is TRBJ1-5, with TRBD1 matching over 8 bases. The CDR3 is 15 residues long. Germline V gene data show CDR1 as LNHDA and CDR2 as SQIVND (reference sequence). J lost 3 bases, V lost 6 bases, and 7 bases had no gene match. CDR3 loop: CASSTGTGPNQPQHF. The DNA for the CDR3 is TGTGCCAGTAGCACCGGGACAGGACCCAATCAGCCCCAGCATTTT.

V usage is TRBV7-9 and J usage is TRBJ2-2; a possible D gene is TRBD1 (5 bases). CDR3 length: 16 amino acids. V was clipped by 5 bases and J by 2 bases, with 15 bases between them. Looked up from germline, CDR1 is SEHNR and CDR2 is FQNEAQ (reference sequence). The DNA of the CDR3 is TGTGCCAGCAGCCCGTGGTGGGGCCCTAACACCGGGGAGCTGTTTTTT. Residues: CASSPWWGPNTGELFF.

This chain uses TRBV19 with TRBJ1-3; D is unclear. The V gene's germline CDR1 is LNHDA and CDR2 SQIVND (reference sequence). The CDR3 consists of 14 residues. Trimming took 3 bases from V and 3 from J, leaving 9 bases between them. The CDR3 is CASSMTGLGNTIYF. The CDR3 bases are TGTGCCAGTAGTATGACTGGACTTGGAAACACCATATATTTT.

The CDR3 protein is CASSQDHGEYQPQHF. CDR3 in DNA: TGCGCCAGCAGCCAAGATCACGGGGAATATCAGCCCCAGCATTTT. The genes are TRBV4-3 and TRBJ1-5; D is unclear. CDR3 length: 15 residues. Germline values: CDR1 LGHNA, CDR2 YSLEER. The germline V and J ends were trimmed by 0 bases and 5 bases, with 11 bases remaining between them.

This chain uses TRBV7-8 with TRBJ2-6; 7 bases are a match to TRBD1. The CDR3 loop spans 18 amino acids. V was pared by 4 bases and J by 0 bases, with 9 bases of the junction left unmatched. CDR1 SGHVS and CDR2 FQNEAQ come from the germline V gene. The CDR3 protein is CASSSTGPTLSGANVLTF. CDR3 nucleotide sequence: TGTGCCAGCAGCTCGACAGGGCCCACTCTCTCTGGGGCCAACGTCCTGACTTTC.

The chain links TRBV19 to TRBJ1-6, with a possible D match to TRBD1 (5 bases). CDR1 and CDR2 (germline): LNHDA, SQIVND (reference sequence). Trimming took 3 bases from V and 10 from J, leaving 16 bases between them. This CDR3 is built from 15 residues. The CDR3 DNA follows: TGTGCCAGTAGTATTTATGGGGCGCAAGGCTCACCCCTCCACTTT. Protein product: CASSIYGAQGSPLHF. The entire variable domain, with the rest obtained from reference TRBV19 and TRBJ1-6, is as follows: DGGITQSPKYLFRKEGQNVTLSCEQNLNHDAMYWYRQDPGQGLRLIYYSQIVNDFQKGDIAEGYSVSREKKESFPLTVTSAQKNPTAFYLCASSIYGAQGSPLHFGNGTRLTVT.

The genes are TRBV10-3 and TRBJ2-5; 11 bases match TRBD1. With the DNA end fitting TRBJ2-7 better, the J assignment may be wrong. This CDR3 is built from 14 residues. Germline CDR1 ENHRY, CDR2 SYGVKD. CDR3 bases: TGTGCCAGCGCCGGGACAGGGGGGGCCTACGAGCAGTACTTC. Its translation is CASAGTGGAYEQYF.

The chain joins TRBV4-3 to TRBJ2-1, with 8 bases aligning to TRBD2. With V trimmed by 2 bases and J by 7 bases, 7 bases remained unmatched. The CDR3 totals 15 residues. Per germline, CDR1 LGHNA and CDR2 YSLEER. CDR3 region: CASSQFREGGNEQFF. DNA of the CDR3: TGCGCCAGCAGCCAATTCCGGGAGGGAGGTAATGAGCAGTTCTTC.

This chain links TRBV30 with TRBJ1-4, with D maybe TRBD1 (6 bases). CDR1 is GTSNPN and CDR2 is SVGIG in the germline V gene (reference sequence). The CDR3 runs 13 residues. Trimming pared 3 bases from V and 8 bases from J, leaving 13 bases between. The CDR3 spells CAWRDTGHEKLFF. CDR3 sequence (DNA): TGTGCCTGGAGAGACACGGGACACGAAAAACTGTTTTTT.

The rearrangement uses TRBV4-2 and TRBJ1-4; D gene uncertain. Germline CDR1 LGHNA, CDR2 YNFKEQ. Trimming pared 1 base from V and 5 bases from J, leaving 8 bases between. CDR3 length: 14 residues. In nucleotides, the CDR3 is TGTGCCAGCAGCCAAGGGGCCCCGAATGAAAAACTGTTTTTT. It yields the protein CASSQGAPNEKLFF.

The chain links TRBV28 to TRBJ1-2, with 8 bases matching TRBD1. From germline, CDR1 is MDHEN and CDR2 SYDVKM. V shed 7 bases and J 3 bases; nucleotides not matched to a gene: 10. The CDR3 spans 15 residues. CDR3 in amino acids: CASKPPGGAHYGYTF. DNA of the CDR3: TGTGCCAGCAAGCCTCCAGGGGGCGCACACTATGGCTACACCTTC.

This clone showed up just once. As DNA, the CDR3 is TGTGCCAGCAGCCCCGGACAATATAATTCACCCCTCCACTTT. The encoded protein is CASSPGQYNSPLHF. V gene TRBV11-1 combines with J gene TRBJ1-6, with TRBD1 as a possible D gene (5 bases). V was cut by 5 bases and J by 4 bases, with 9 bases left in between. The length of the CDR3 is 14 residues. Germline CDR1 SGHAT, CDR2 FQDESV (reference sequence).

The chain has TRBV15 and TRBJ2-1, with 9 nucleotides matching TRBD2. The germline gives CDR1 LNHNV, CDR2 YYDKDF (reference sequence). The CDR3 runs to 15 residues. V was pared by 0 bases and J by 12 bases, with 9 bases of the junction left unmatched. CDR3 residues: CATSRDRGGGAPQFF. CDR3 sequence (DNA): TGTGCCACCAGCAGAGATCGGGGCGGGGGGGCCCCGCAGTTCTTC. The full variable domain, with the rest looked up from reference TRBV15 and TRBJ2-1, is DAMVIQNPRYQVTQFGKPVTLSCSQTLNHNVMYWYQQKSSQAPKLLFHYYDKDFNNEADTPDNFQSRRPNTSFCFLDIRSPGLGDTAMYLCATSRDRGGGAPQFFGPGTRLTVL.

The chain links TRBV4-3 to TRBJ2-5, with 7 positions matching TRBD1. Unmatched junction bases numbered 9, after V lost 0 bases and J lost 5 bases. The CDR3 length is 16 residues. Germline V gives CDR1 LGHNA, CDR2 YSLEER. CDR3 region: CASSQDMVGQWETQYF. The CDR3 DNA is TGCGCCAGCAGCCAAGATATGGTGGGACAGTGGGAGACCCAGTACTTC.

The gene calls are TRBV27 and TRBJ2-7; TRBD1 aligns across 11 bases. Trimming at V came to 6 bases and at J to 4 bases, leaving 14 bases not matched to a gene. The CDR3 totals 17 residues. Germline V gene lookup returns CDR1 MNHEY and CDR2 SMNVEV (reference sequence). The CDR3 is CASRTSLWGQGVYEQYF. CDR3 DNA sequence: TGTGCCAGCAGGACCTCTCTATGGGGACAGGGGGTTTACGAGCAGTACTTC.

The J gene is TRBJ2-2, the V gene TRBV5-6, with TRBD1 matching 12 bases. After removal of 3 bases from V and 3 bases from J, the junction contained 9 bases not matched to a gene. The germline V gene has CDR1 SGHDT and CDR2 YYEEEE. The CDR3 is 18 residues long. DNA of the CDR3: TGTGCCAGCAGCTCCTACCGGGACAGGGGGCAGTACACCGGGGAGCTGTTTTTT. Amino acid sequence: CASSSYRDRGQYTGELFF. The full variable domain, in which reference TRBV5-6 and TRBJ2-2 provide the parts outside the CDR3, is DAGVTQSPTHLIKTRGQQVTLRCSPKSGHDTVSWYQQALGQGPQFIFQYYEEEERQRGNFPDRFSGHQFPNYSSELNVNALLLGDSALYLCASSSYRDRGQYTGELFFGEGSRLTVL.

This rearrangement joins TRBV27 to TRBJ1-2; 7 nucleotides line up with TRBD1. Germline CDR1 and CDR2: MNHEY and SMNVEV (reference sequence). This CDR3 has 13 amino acids. J lost 8 bases, V lost 3 bases, and 6 bases had no gene match. The CDR3: CASSFRGRDGYTF. The CDR3 nucleotides read TGTGCCAGCAGTTTCAGGGGGAGAGACGGCTACACCTTC.

The CDR3 loop is CASTYGGTSGNNEQFF. The CDR3 nucleotides read TGTGCCAGCACCTACGGGGGGACTAGCGGAAACAATGAGCAGTTCTTC. The rearrangement joins TRBV7-2 to TRBJ2-1, with 11 nucleotides matching TRBD2. Germline-derived CDR1 and CDR2 are SGHTA and FQGNSA. With 7 bases clipped from V and 5 bases from J, the junction kept 10 bases outside the gene matches. This CDR3 contains 16 residues.

This clone is a singleton in its sample. The V call is TRBV7-8, the J call TRBJ2-2; D remains ambiguous. The CDR3 sequence is 14 residues long. The V and J ends lost 3 bases and 2 bases respectively, with 7 bases between them. Germline V gene lookup returns CDR1 SGHVS and CDR2 FQNEAQ. The CDR3 reads CASSFSRNTGELFF. The CDR3 DNA reads TGTGCCAGCAGCTTTTCCAGAAACACCGGGGAGCTGTTTTTT.

The V call is TRBV4-3, the J call TRBJ1-2; D is undetermined. Germline CDR1 reads LGHNA; CDR2 reads YSLEER. The CDR3 sequence is 13 residues long. V was clipped by 0 bases and J by 7 bases, with 9 bases between them. CDR3 sequence reads: CASSQDRSTGYTF. CDR3 bases: TGCGCCAGCAGCCAAGATCGATCTACTGGCTACACCTTC.

The chain carries TRBV30 and TRBJ2-2; maybe TRBD2 (5 bases). The V and J ends lost 0 bases and 2 bases respectively, with 10 bases between them. Germline loops: CDR1 GTSNPN, CDR2 SVGIG (reference sequence). This CDR3 has 15 amino acids. The CDR3 region has the DNA TGTGCCTGGAGTGTACTAGAACTCAACACCGGGGAGCTGTTTTTT. The encoded protein is CAWSVLELNTGELFF.

The chain joins TRBV5-8 to TRBJ2-5, with TRBD2 identical over 15 bases. The CDR3 runs 17 residues. V shed 5 bases, J shed 4 bases, and the junction held 9 bases outside the gene matches. Germline CDR1 SGHTS, CDR2 YDEGEE. In DNA, the CDR3 is TGTGCCAGCAGTCTACCCGGGACTAGCGGGGGGTTAGAGACCCAGTACTTC. Its protein is CASSLPGTSGGLETQYF.

The V call is TRBV4-3, the J call TRBJ1-4, with 8 bases aligning to TRBD1. This CDR3 comprises 17 residues. Looked up from germline, CDR1 is LGHNA and CDR2 is YSLEER. V lost 4 bases and J lost 7; bases outside the gene matches: 14. This chain's CDR3 is CASSPHWGTGEGEKLFF. The CDR3 coding sequence is TGCGCCAGCAGCCCCCATTGGGGGACAGGAGAGGGTGAAAAACTGTTTTTT.

This chain uses TRBV9 with TRBJ2-7; 7 nucleotides align to TRBD1. Germline-derived CDR1 and CDR2 are SGDLS and YYNGEE. V shed 0 bases, J shed 2 bases, and the junction held 5 bases outside the gene matches. This CDR3 is built from 15 residues. DNA of the CDR3: TGTGCCAGCAGCGTAGCGGTAGGGGGCCCCTACGAGCAGTACTTC. This translates into CASSVAVGGPYEQYF.

The V gene is TRBV28, the J gene TRBJ1-3; TRBD1 might be the D (5 bases). Trimming took 6 bases from V and 0 from J, leaving 18 bases between them. CDR3 length: 17 residues. Germline CDR1 is MDHEN and CDR2 is SYDVKM. CDR3: CASRQAQQAVSGNTIYF. CDR3 sequence (DNA): TGTGCCAGCAGGCAGGCCCAACAGGCGGTCTCTGGAAACACCATATATTTT.

The chain employs TRBV5-1 and TRBJ2-3, with 12 bases matching TRBD2. There are 15 residues in the CDR3. CDR1 is SGHRS and CDR2 is YFSETQ in the germline V gene. V dropped 4 bases and J dropped 6; count of bases not matched to a gene: 6. The CDR3 DNA reads as TGCGCCAGCAGCCCCCTAGCGGGGGGGCCCGATACGCAGTATTTT. Its translation: CASSPLAGGPDTQYF.